The clone carrying this TCR beta chain was detected only a few times. The antigen is unknown. Looked up from germline, CDR1 is PRHDT and CDR2 is FYEKMQ (reference sequence). The CDR3 has 14 amino acids. V dropped 5 bases and J dropped 0 bases, with 11 bases sitting between them. Since all of the isolated RNA was reverse transcribed, expressed TCRB transcripts were what got sequenced. Libraries were prepared by immunoSEQ multiplex PCR; TCRdb keeps only in-frame clonotypes and omits some of them. The table shows about 330,000 clones, with 9.5% to 11% occurring only once. These data belong to a study of beta chain features in type 1 diabetes. Study findings and constraints: Whatever favoring of shorter templates PCR might show would apply equally to patients and controls. All four CD4+ subsets of Type 1 diabetes patients contained TCRB CDR3s that were moderately but significantly shorter. Patients' naive, central memory and regulatory TCRB repertoires appeared more alike than those of healthy donors.

The chain joins TRBV13 to TRBJ2-7; maybe TRBD1 (5 bases). Sequenced input: naive CD4+ T cells from blood. This TCR came from a woman between 25 and 40 years old in good health. CDR3 DNA sequence: TGTGCCAGCAGCATTGGACACAACTCCTACGAGCAGTACTTC. As protein: CASSIGHNSYEQYF.